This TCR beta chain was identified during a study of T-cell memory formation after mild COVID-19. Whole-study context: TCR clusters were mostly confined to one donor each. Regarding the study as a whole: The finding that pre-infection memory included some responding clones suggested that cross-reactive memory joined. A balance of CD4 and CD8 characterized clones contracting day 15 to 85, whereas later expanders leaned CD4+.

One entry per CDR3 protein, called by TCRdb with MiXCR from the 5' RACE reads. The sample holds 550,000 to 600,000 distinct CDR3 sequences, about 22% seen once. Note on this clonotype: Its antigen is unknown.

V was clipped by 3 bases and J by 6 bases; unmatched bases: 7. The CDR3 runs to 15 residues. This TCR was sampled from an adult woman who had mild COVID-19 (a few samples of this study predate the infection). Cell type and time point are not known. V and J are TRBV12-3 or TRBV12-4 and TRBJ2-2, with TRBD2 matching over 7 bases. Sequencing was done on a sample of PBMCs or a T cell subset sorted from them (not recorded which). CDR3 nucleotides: TGTGCCAGCAGTTTCGGCGGGAGTTCGTCCGGGGAGCTGTTTTTT. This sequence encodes CASSFGGSSSGELFF.